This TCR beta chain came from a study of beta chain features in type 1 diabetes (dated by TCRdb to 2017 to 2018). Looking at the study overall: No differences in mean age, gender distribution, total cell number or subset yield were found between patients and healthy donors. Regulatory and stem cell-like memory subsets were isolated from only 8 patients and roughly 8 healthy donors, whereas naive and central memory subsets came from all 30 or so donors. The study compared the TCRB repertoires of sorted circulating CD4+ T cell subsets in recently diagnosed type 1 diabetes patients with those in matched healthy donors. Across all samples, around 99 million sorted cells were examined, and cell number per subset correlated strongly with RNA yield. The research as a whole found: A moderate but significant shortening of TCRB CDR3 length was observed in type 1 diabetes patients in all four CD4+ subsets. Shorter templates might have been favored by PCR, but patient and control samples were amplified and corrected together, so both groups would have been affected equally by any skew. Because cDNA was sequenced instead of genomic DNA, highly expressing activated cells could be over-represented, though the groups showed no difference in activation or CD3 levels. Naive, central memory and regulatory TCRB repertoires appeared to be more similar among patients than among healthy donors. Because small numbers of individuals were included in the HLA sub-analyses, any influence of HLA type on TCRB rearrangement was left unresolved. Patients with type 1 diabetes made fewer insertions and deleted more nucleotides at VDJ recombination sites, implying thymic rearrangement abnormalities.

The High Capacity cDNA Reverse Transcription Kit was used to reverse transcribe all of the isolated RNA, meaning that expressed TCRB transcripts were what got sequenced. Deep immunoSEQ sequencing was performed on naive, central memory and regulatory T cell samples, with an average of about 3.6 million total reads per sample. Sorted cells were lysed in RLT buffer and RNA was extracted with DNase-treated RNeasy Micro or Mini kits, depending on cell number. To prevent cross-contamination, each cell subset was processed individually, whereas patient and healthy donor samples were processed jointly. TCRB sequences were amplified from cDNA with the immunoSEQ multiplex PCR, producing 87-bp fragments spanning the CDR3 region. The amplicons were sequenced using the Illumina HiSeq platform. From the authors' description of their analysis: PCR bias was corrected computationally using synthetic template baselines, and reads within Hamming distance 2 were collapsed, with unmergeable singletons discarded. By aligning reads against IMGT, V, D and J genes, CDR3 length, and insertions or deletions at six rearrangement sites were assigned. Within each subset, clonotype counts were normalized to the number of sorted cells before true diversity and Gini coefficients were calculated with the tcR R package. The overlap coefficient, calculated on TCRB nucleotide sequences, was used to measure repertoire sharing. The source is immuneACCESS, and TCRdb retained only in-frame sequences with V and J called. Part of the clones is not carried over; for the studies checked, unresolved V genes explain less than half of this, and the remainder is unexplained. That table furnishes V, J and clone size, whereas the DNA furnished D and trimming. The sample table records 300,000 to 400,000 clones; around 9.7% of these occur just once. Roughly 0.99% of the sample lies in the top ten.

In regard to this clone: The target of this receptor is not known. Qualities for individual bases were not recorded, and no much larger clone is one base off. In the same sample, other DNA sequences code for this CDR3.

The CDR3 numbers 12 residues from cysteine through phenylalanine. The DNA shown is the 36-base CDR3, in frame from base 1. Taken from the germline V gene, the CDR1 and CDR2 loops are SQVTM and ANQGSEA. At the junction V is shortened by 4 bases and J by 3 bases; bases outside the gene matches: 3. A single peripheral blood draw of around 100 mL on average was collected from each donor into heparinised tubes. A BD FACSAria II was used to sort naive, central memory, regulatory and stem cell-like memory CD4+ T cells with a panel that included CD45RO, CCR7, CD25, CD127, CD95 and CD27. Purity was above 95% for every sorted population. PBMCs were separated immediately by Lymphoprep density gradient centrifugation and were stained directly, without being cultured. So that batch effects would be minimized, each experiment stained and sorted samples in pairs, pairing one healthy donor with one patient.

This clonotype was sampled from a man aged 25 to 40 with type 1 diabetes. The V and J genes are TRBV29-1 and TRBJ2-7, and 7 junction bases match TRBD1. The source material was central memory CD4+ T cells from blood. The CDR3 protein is CSVVPGGYEQYF. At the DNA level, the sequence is TGCAGCGTTGTTCCAGGGGGCTACGAGCAGTACTTC.